One sample yielded the 21 T cell receptor beta chains listed below, sequenced in a study of CD8+CD57+ T cells in acquired aplastic anemia. Genomic DNA provided the template from which TCR beta VDJ and CDR3 profiles were obtained. Each CDR3 protein is one row after TCRdb ran MiXCR on the reads. The data hold about 420,000 distinct CDR3 sequences, with roughly 68% observed a single time. Sequencing was performed on sorted CD4+, CD8+, or CD8+CD57+ T cells (not recorded which) from PBMCs. Every receptor here comes from a human donor in good health, serving as a control.

The chain is built from TRBV7-8 and TRBJ2-7; a weak D match, TRBD1 (6 bases). Germline CDR1 is SGHVS and CDR2 is FQNEAQ. The V end was cut by 1 base, the J end by 2 bases, with 21 bases between. The CDR3 is 18 residues long. CDR3 coding DNA: TGTGCCAGCAGCTTAGAATACGGTGGATCAGGGGAGACCTACGAGCAGTACTTC. Protein product: CASSLEYGGSGETYEQYF.

The genes are TRBV7-6 and TRBJ1-6, with 9 nucleotides matching TRBD1. Germline CDR1 is SGHVS and CDR2 is FNYEAQ. The length of the CDR3 is 14 residues. J gave up 10 bases and V 0 bases, and 1 base lay outside the gene matches. In nucleotides, the CDR3 is TGTGCCAGCAGCTTAGCGGGACAGGGCTCACCCCTCCACTTT. Protein product: CASSLAGQGSPLHF.

Here the CDR3 DNA reads TGTGCCAGCATTCGGCCCATCAGCTCCTACGAGCAGTACTTC. It codes for CASIRPISSYEQYF. The J gene is TRBJ2-7, the V gene TRBV10-3; no reliable D call. Germline V gene lookup returns CDR1 ENHRY and CDR2 SYGVKD. The CDR3 runs 14 residues. Trimming stripped 10 bases from V and 0 bases from J, with 16 bases between.

The chain combines TRBV24-1 with TRBJ1-5; tentative D call: TRBD1 (6 bases). CDR1 and CDR2 (germline): KGHDR, SFDVKD. This CDR3 has 14 residues. V lost 11 bases and J 6 bases, leaving 19 bases between the germline ends. Here the CDR3 DNA reads TGTGCCAGTAGTACCTTGAGGGACATTCAGCCCCAGCATTTT. Amino acids: CASSTLRDIQPQHF.

The V gene is TRBV7-9, the J gene TRBJ2-6; the D is unclear. Germline V gene lookup returns CDR1 SEHNR and CDR2 FQNEAQ (reference sequence). The V and J ends lost 5 bases and 0 bases respectively, with 8 bases between them. The CDR3 loop spans 15 amino acids. For the CDR3, the DNA is TGTGCCAGCAGCGTGGTTCCCTCTGGGGCCAACGTCCTGACTTTC. Residues: CASSVVPSGANVLTF.

The CDR3 is CASSRQGSDLYIQYF. The DNA for the CDR3 is TGTGCCAGCAGTAGACAGGGCTCCGATCTATACATTCAGTACTTC. This chain joins TRBV6-6 and TRBJ2-4; 7 bases fit TRBD1. Looked up from germline, CDR1 is MNHNY and CDR2 is SVGAGI (reference sequence). This CDR3 has 15 amino acids. The trim removed 5 bases at V and 8 bases at J, leaving 12 bases unmatched.

Only a few counts were recorded for this clonotype. The junction departs from the called germline gene at one end, perhaps through a read error. The gene calls are TRBV29-1 and TRBJ2-2, with TRBD2 identical over 8 bases. This CDR3 has 14 residues. Germline loops: CDR1 SQVTM, CDR2 ANQGSEA. The CDR3 loop is CSVNSGEAAGELFF. In DNA form, the CDR3 reads TGCAGCGTTAATAGCGGGGAGGCGGCCGGGGAGCTGTTTTTC.

This clonotype was counted at least ten times. The V and J genes are TRBV6-1 and TRBJ1-2; D unresolved. V dropped 4 bases and J dropped 1 base, with 7 bases sitting between them. The CDR3 extends over 13 amino acids. Per the germline V gene, CDR1 is MNHNS and CDR2 is SASEGT. CDR3 nucleotides: TGTGCCAGCAGTGTTACAATTAACTATGGCTACACCTTC. Amino acids: CASSVTINYGYTF.

This clonotype came up once. Relative to the germline gene, one junction end is altered; a read error may explain this. V is TRBV7-2 and J is TRBJ2-1; TRBD2 might be the D (6 bases). CDR1 is SGHTA, CDR2 FQGNSA, per germline. CDR3 length equals 13 residues. In DNA, the CDR3 is TGTGCCAGCAGCCCGTCTCGCGGGGATGGGGATATCTTC. Translating gives CASSPSRGDGDIF. Looking up the rest from reference TRBV7-2 and TRBJ2-1 gives the full variable domain: GAGVSQSPSNKVTEKGKDVELRCDPISGHTALYWYRQSLGQGLEFLIYFQGNSAPDKSGLPSDRFSAERTGGSVSTLTIQRTQQEDSAVYLCASSPSRGDGDIFGPGTRLTVL.

The rearrangement joins TRBV7-3 to TRBJ2-7; possibly TRBD1 for D (7 bases). The CDR3 loop spans 17 amino acids. V lost 2 bases to trimming and J lost 5 bases, with 22 bases between them. Germline-derived CDR1 and CDR2 are SGHTA and FQGTGA. CDR3 in amino acids: CASSLSFGGGKQHEQYF. CDR3 bases: TGTGCCAGCAGCTTATCGTTTGGAGGGGGCAAGCAGCACGAGCAGTACTTC. Combining the CDR3 with reference TRBV7-3 and TRBJ2-7 gives the whole variable domain GAGVSQTPSNKVTEKGKYVELRCDPISGHTALYWYRQSLGQGPEFLIYFQGTGAADDSGLPNDRFFAVRPEGSVSTLKIQRTERGDSAVYLCASSLSFGGGKQHEQYFGPGTRLTVT.

On this clonotype itself: One end of the junction does not line up with germline, which may come from a read error. The V and J genes are TRBV7-2 and TRBJ2-3; D gene uncertain. The CDR3 sequence is 14 residues long. Germline V lookup: CDR1 SGHTA, CDR2 FQGNSA. In nucleotides, the CDR3 is TGTGCCAGCAGCTCCCAAGGCGACACAGAAGCGTTCTTTTTT. Translated: CASSSQGDTEAFFF.

The V and J genes are TRBV20-1 and TRBJ2-7; the match to TRBD1 covers 7 bases. Trimming cost V 5 bases and J 2 bases; bases outside gene matches: 6. This CDR3 has 13 amino acids. The germline V gene has CDR1 DFQATT and CDR2 SNEGSKA (reference sequence). In DNA, the CDR3 is TGCAGTGCTCGACAGGGTCTTACCTACGAGCAGTACTTC. Protein product: CSARQGLTYEQYF.

Many counts were recorded for this clonotype. The chain employs TRBV12-3 or TRBV12-4 and TRBJ2-3; weak D call: TRBD2 (6 bases). The CDR3 sequence is 14 residues long. V was shortened by 4 bases and J by 6 bases, with 14 bases between the two germline ends. The CDR3 DNA follows: TGTGCCAGCAGTTCCCTGCTAGCGTCCGATACGCAGTATTTT. Translating gives CASSSLLASDTQYF.

This clonotype was seen just once. This rearrangement joins TRBV7-2 to TRBJ1-6; D gene ambiguous. V gave up 7 bases and J gave up 19 bases, with 26 bases separating them. Germline CDR1 reads SGHTA; CDR2 reads FQGNSA. CDR3 length: 14 residues. The CDR3 DNA is TGTGCCAGCACCGGTGAGCCGGTCTATTACAATGAGCACTTT. Protein sequence: CASTGEPVYYNEHF.

Here the CDR3 reads CASSEQNSPLHF. CDR3 in DNA: TGTGCCAGCAGCGAACAGAATTCACCCCTCCACTTT. The V and J genes are TRBV7-2 and TRBJ1-6; no firm D call. The V end lost 5 bases, the J end lost 7 bases, and 6 bases lay between the germline ends. This CDR3 has 12 amino acids. Per germline, CDR1 SGHTA and CDR2 FQGNSA. Full variable domain (remainder filled in from reference TRBV7-2 and TRBJ1-6): GAGVSQSPSNKVTEKGKDVELRCDPISGHTALYWYRQSLGQGLEFLIYFQGNSAPDKSGLPSDRFSAERTGGSVSTLTIQRTQQEDSAVYLCASSEQNSPLHFGNGTRLTVT.

The CDR3 DNA reads TGTGCCACCCCCGGACAGCCAAATCAGCCCCAGCATTTT. Encoded protein: CATPGQPNQPQHF. This chain links TRBV24-1 with TRBJ1-5; weak D call: TRBD1 (6 bases). Looked up from germline, CDR1 is KGHDR and CDR2 is SFDVKD. The CDR3 is 13 amino acids. V lost 9 bases and J 4 bases, leaving 12 bases between the germline ends.

Many counts were recorded for this clonotype. The rearrangement joins TRBV4-1 to TRBJ1-1; no clear D gene. The germline V and J ends were trimmed by 1 base and 1 base, with 13 bases remaining between them. This CDR3 comprises 16 residues. Germline lookup yields CDR1 MGHRA and CDR2 YSYEKL. Here the CDR3 DNA reads TGCGCCAGCAGCCAAGCAGAAGCGTCGCCGAACACTGAAGCTTTCTTT. The encoded protein is CASSQAEASPNTEAFF.

This chain connects TRBV20-1 to TRBJ1-1; 7 positions agree with TRBD1. The CDR3 is 13 residues long. The V segment lost 5 bases and the J segment 4 bases; nucleotides outside the gene matches: 7. Germline V gene sequence: CDR1 DFQATT, CDR2 SNEGSKA (reference sequence). The DNA of the CDR3 is TGCAGTGCTCGCCGGGACAGTGGCACTGAAGCTTTCTTT. It is translated as CSARRDSGTEAFF.

This clonotype was seen repeatedly, ten times or more. The chain links TRBV6-6 to TRBJ2-1, with 7 nucleotides matching TRBD1. The J segment lost 8 bases and the V segment lost 7 bases, leaving 11 bases of the junction unmatched. Germline lookup yields CDR1 MNHNY and CDR2 SVGAGI (reference sequence). The CDR3 has 14 residues. The CDR3 loop reads CASTPRQGRDEQFF. The CDR3, as DNA: TGTGCCAGCACCCCAAGACAGGGCCGGGATGAGCAGTTCTTC.

V is TRBV2 and J is TRBJ1-5; 8 bases align to TRBD1. The CDR3 has 13 amino acids. Germline-derived CDR1 and CDR2 are SNHLY and FYNNEI. V was pared by 6 bases and J by 9 bases, with 7 bases of the junction left unmatched. This CDR3 reads CASSGQGNTPQHF. The CDR3 coding sequence is TGTGCCAGCAGCGGACAGGGCAATACGCCCCAGCATTTT. Complete variable domain (other parts from reference TRBV2 and TRBJ1-5): EPEVTQTPSHQVTQMGQEVILRCVPISNHLYFYWYRQILGQKVEFLVSFYNNEISEKSEIFDDQFSVERPDGSNFTLKIRSTKLEDSAMYFCASSGQGNTPQHFGDGTRLSIL.

The rearrangement joins TRBV7-2 to TRBJ2-5, with a tentative D call TRBD1 (5 bases). V dropped 5 bases and J dropped 10 bases, with 23 bases sitting between them. The CDR3 has 15 residues. Per germline, CDR1 SGHTA and CDR2 FQGNSA. In DNA form, the CDR3 reads TGTGCCAGCAGCGCCAGGGCAGATACGCAGTATTTCCAGTACTTC. It encodes CASSARADTQYFQYF. Looking up the rest from reference TRBV7-2 and TRBJ2-5 gives the full variable domain: GAGVSQSPSNKVTEKGKDVELRCDPISGHTALYWYRQSLGQGLEFLIYFQGNSAPDKSGLPSDRFSAERTGGSVSTLTIQRTQQEDSAVYLCASSARADTQYFQYFGPGTRLLVL.